This T cell receptor beta chain appears in the sequencing data of a study of CD8 T cells in Susac syndrome. For this clonotype: Its specificity is not known.

Study observations and caveats: The TCR sequencing and HLA analysis in the study involved a relatively small number of individuals, as the study acknowledged.

When the RNA was reverse transcribed, random hexamers were used with an input of roughly 0.45 to 1 ug. Amplification of the TCR beta CDR3 was carried out by immunoSEQ multiplex PCR, which spanned a total of 54 Vbeta and 13 Jbeta segments. TCRdb re-called the immunoSEQ multiplex PCR reads through MiXCR, storing one row per CDR3 protein. This sample has about 200,000 distinct CDR3 sequences; almost 96% occur once, and the top ten carry 0.093%. V was clipped by 2 bases and J by 1 base, with 17 bases between them. The CDR3 sequence is 17 residues long. The V call is TRBV23-1, the J call TRBJ1-1; the D gene is possibly TRBD1 (5 bases). TRBV23-1 is filed as an ORF, its function uncertain. The sequencing sample was made of CD4+ T cells from PBMCs. The source of this sequence is a human donor with multiple sclerosis. This CDR3 reads CASSQILSRAQNTEAFF. The CDR3 DNA reads as TGCGCCAGCAGTCAAATTCTTTCCAGGGCCCAGAACACTGAAGCTTTCTTT.